This T cell receptor beta chain stems from a study of blood T cell repertoires in COVID-19. Across the study: Spain, Italy and the United States supplied samples that represented acute and convalescent COVID-19. The analysed material was cDNA or gDNA that came from T cells, B-cell-depleted T cells, or PBMCs.

Original methodology: Estimated nucleated cell counts came from reference gene primer amplification. TCRdb keeps only in-frame clones here, not all; method: immunoSEQ multiplex PCR. Clone size and V and J calls were adopted from that table, with D and trimming inferred from the DNA. Among approximately 240,000 clones listed, 65% to 80% were seen once. Germline V CDR1 and CDR2: SGHRS, YFSETQ. This CDR3 region has 17 residues. V lost 4 bases, J lost 2 bases, and 6 bases stayed unmatched. V usage is TRBV5-1 and J usage is TRBJ2-3, with TRBD2 matching over 14 bases. This clonotype was sampled from a woman aged 35 to 49 with active or convalescent COVID-19. The sample consisted of peripheral blood. CDR3 in amino acids: CASSQGTSGGNTDTQYF. CDR3 sequence (DNA): TGCGCCAGCAGCCAGGGGACTAGCGGGGGTAACACAGATACGCAGTATTTT. The whole variable domain, remainder taken from reference TRBV5-1 and TRBJ2-3, is KAGVTQTPRYLIKTRGQQVTLSCSPISGHRSVSWYQQTPGQGLQFLFEYFSETQRNKGNFPGRFSGRQFSNSRSEMNVSTLELGDSALYLCASSQGTSGGNTDTQYFGPGTRLTVL.